This T cell receptor beta chain came from a study of technical replicates of blood from a few donors. Profiling relied on immunoSEQ multiplex PCR, and the TCRdb table lists in-frame clones only, not all of them. The table records tens of thousands of clones, 75% to 95% of them present only once. Germline assignment: CDR1 MNHEY and CDR2 SMNVEV (reference sequence). This CDR3 contains 15 residues. V lost 3 bases to trimming and J lost 7 bases; unmatched junction nucleotides: 10. The sequence was obtained from a human donor in good health. Some clones in this sample may be carry-over from other donors' samples. The V and J genes are TRBV27 and TRBJ2-5, with TRBD1 identical over 8 bases. Material: T cells isolated from PBMCs. The DNA of the CDR3 is TGTGCCAGCAGTTTGGGGACAGGCCCCCGGGGGACCCAGTACTTC. Amino acid sequence: CASSLGTGPRGTQYF.